This TCR beta chain is drawn from a study of prognosis after radiotherapy for stage I lung cancer. Background on the study: Patients received 3 to 5 SBRT fractions with a biologically effective dose of at least 100 Gy.

Genomic DNA provided the template from which TCR beta CDR3 was amplified by two-round multiplex PCR. With primers specific to each TRBV and TRBJ gene, the first-round PCR was performed. TCRdb re-called the multiplex PCR reads with MiXCR, one entry per CDR3 protein. This sample has roughly 30,000 distinct CDR3 sequences, with just over 40% found just once. Here the sequenced sample was PBMCs, taken before or after stereotactic body radiation therapy (not recorded which). This clonotype originated in a donor at least 50 years old with non-small cell lung cancer.

The CDR3 reads CSARSLDGTNEQFF. CDR3 DNA: TGCAGTGCTAGATCGCTGGATGGGACCAATGAGCAGTTCTTC. The rearrangement joins TRBV20-1 to TRBJ2-1; D assignment may be TRBD1 or TRBD2 (5 bases each). V gave up 2 bases and J gave up 6 bases, with 14 bases separating them. The CDR3 loop spans 14 amino acids. CDR1 and CDR2 from the germline V gene are DFQATT and SNEGSKA (reference sequence).